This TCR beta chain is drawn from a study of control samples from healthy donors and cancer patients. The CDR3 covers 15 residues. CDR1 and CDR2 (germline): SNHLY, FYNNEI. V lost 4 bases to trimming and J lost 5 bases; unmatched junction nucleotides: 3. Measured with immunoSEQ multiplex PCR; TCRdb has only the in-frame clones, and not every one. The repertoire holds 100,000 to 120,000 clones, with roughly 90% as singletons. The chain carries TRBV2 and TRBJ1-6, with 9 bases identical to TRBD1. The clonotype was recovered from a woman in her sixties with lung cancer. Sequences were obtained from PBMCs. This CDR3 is CASSAGTGNNSPLHF. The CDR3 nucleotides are TGTGCCAGCAGTGCCGGGACAGGGAATAATTCACCCCTCCACTTT.